This entry concerns a single T cell receptor (beta chain). The antigen remains unidentified. The CDR3 is 13 amino acids. Per the germline V gene, CDR1 is DFQATT and CDR2 is SNEGSKA (reference sequence). Trimming removed 1 base at V and 7 bases at J, with 14 bases between. A template switching step contributed a universal primer site, while unique molecular identifiers were present in the cDNA. TCRdb re-derived calls from the 5' RACE reads in MiXCR, one entry per CDR3 protein. Of fewer than 550,000 distinct CDR3 sequences listed, roughly 15% are singletons. These data come from a study of identical twins. General observations from the study: Part of the zero-insertion signal could reflect confounding by invariant MAIT and iNKT cells. Models underestimated out-of-frame TCR alpha sharing in monozygotic twins.

The same data also went into a second study, on yellow fever vaccine responses in identical twins. This second report adds: Twins reportedly had a vaccine T cell response that seemed partly convergent, partly personalized.

The source of this sequence is a woman between 18 and 29 years old in good health. The sample comprised CD4+ T cells sorted from blood. The chain links TRBV20-1 to TRBJ2-7; D gene uncertain. In nucleotides, the CDR3 is TGCAGTGCTAGAGGATCTTATCCTGGGGAGCAGTACGTC. This codes for CSARGSYPGEQYV.